A single sample is the source of the 11 T cell receptor beta chains below, sequenced in a study of blood T cell repertoires in COVID-19. Assay used: immunoSEQ multiplex PCR; TCRdb lists only in-frame clones, some missing. Among about 120,000 clones listed, approximately 90% were seen once. Input material: peripheral blood. These receptors all stem from a man between 65 and 80 years old with active or convalescent COVID-19.

This chain links TRBV28 with TRBJ1-2, with D perhaps matching TRBD1 (5 bases). The V and J ends lost 7 bases and 6 bases respectively, with 21 bases between them. CDR3 size: 15 residues. Germline V gene lookup returns CDR1 MDHEN and CDR2 SYDVKM. CDR3 in amino acids: CASKTAQPGIDGYTF. CDR3 DNA: TGTGCCAGCAAGACCGCCCAACCAGGGATCGATGGCTACACCTTC.

This chain links TRBV5-5 with TRBJ1-1; TRBD1 might be the D (6 bases). The germline V gene encodes CDR1 SGHKS and CDR2 YYEKEE (reference sequence). V dropped 4 bases and J dropped 6 bases, with 10 bases sitting between them. This CDR3 spans 12 amino acids. The CDR3 is CASSAGVAEAFF. The CDR3 DNA follows: TGTGCCAGCAGCGCAGGGGTCGCTGAAGCTTTCTTT. Full variable domain (rest looked up from reference TRBV5-5 and TRBJ1-1): DAGVTQSPTHLIKTRGQQVTLRCSPISGHKSVSWYQQVLGQGPQFIFQYYEKEERGRGNFPDRFSARQFPNYSSELNVNALLLGDSALYLCASSAGVAEAFFGQGTRLTVV.

The chain carries TRBV14 and TRBJ2-7, with a tentative D call TRBD1 (5 bases). V was clipped by 1 base and J by 4 bases, with 8 bases between them. The CDR3 consists of 13 residues. Germline CDR1 reads SGHDN; CDR2 reads FVKESK. For the CDR3, the DNA is TGTGCCAGCAGCCAAGGGGGCTGGTACGAGCAGTACTTC. This encodes CASSQGGWYEQYF. The full variable domain, its missing parts supplied by reference TRBV14 and TRBJ2-7, is EAGVTQFPSHSVIEKGQTVTLRCDPISGHDNLYWYRRVMGKEIKFLLHFVKESKQDESGMPNNRFLAERTGGTYSTLKVQPAELEDSGVYFCASSQGGWYEQYFGPGTRLTVT.

The V gene is TRBV18, the J gene TRBJ2-1; 7 bases agree with TRBD2. The CDR3 is 14 amino acids. CDR1 is KGHSH, CDR2 LQKENI, per germline. Trimming at V came to 6 bases and at J to 3 bases, leaving 5 bases not matched to a gene. Here the CDR3 reads CASSPGDYYNEQFF. CDR3 nucleotides: TGTGCCAGCTCCCCCGGGGACTACTACAATGAGCAGTTCTTC.

CDR3 in DNA: TGTGCCAGCAGGCCCTCACTCTCCACCGGGACAGGGGGGACTGAAGCTTTCTTT. Translating gives CASRPSLSTGTGGTEAFF. The chain recombines TRBV11-2 with TRBJ1-1; the match to TRBD1 covers 11 bases. V trimming: 6 bases; J trimming: 5 bases; junction bases outside the gene matches: 17. This CDR3 is built from 18 residues. Germline-derived CDR1 and CDR2 are SGHAT and FQNNGV.

This clone was observed a single time. The chain links TRBV19 to TRBJ1-2; the D is unclear. This CDR3 has 15 residues. Trimming removed 6 bases from V and 0 bases from J, with 14 bases in between. In germline, CDR1 is LNHDA, CDR2 SQIVND (reference sequence). The CDR3 nucleotides are TGTGCCAGTAGCGATCCGTTGTTAGCTAACTATGGCTACACCTTC. This codes for CASSDPLLANYGYTF.

The chain combines TRBV19 with TRBJ1-1, with TRBD1 as a possible D gene (6 bases). Per the germline V gene, CDR1 is LNHDA and CDR2 is SQIVND (reference sequence). The V and J ends lost 3 bases and 3 bases respectively, with 11 bases between them. CDR3 length equals 14 residues. The CDR3: CASSIAGAHTEAFF. Written as DNA, the CDR3 is TGTGCCAGTAGTATCGCAGGGGCGCACACTGAAGCTTTCTTT.

This chain joins TRBV28 and TRBJ2-7; TRBD2 matches 13 bases. Germline CDR1 is MDHEN and CDR2 is SYDVKM. V lost 2 bases, J lost 5 bases, and 9 bases stayed unmatched. CDR3 length equals 17 residues. The CDR3: CASSLKPGLAGPHEQYF. CDR3 sequence (DNA): TGTGCCAGCAGTTTAAAGCCGGGACTAGCGGGACCTCACGAGCAGTACTTC.

This clone has ten or more counts. The genes are TRBV4-1 and TRBJ2-2; tentatively, D is TRBD2 (6 bases). CDR1 is MGHRA and CDR2 is YSYEKL in the germline V gene. The CDR3 is 15 residues long. The V end lost 3 bases, the J end lost 3 bases, and 11 bases lay between the germline ends. In DNA, the CDR3 is TGCGCCAGCAGCCAGTGGAGGGGCCACACCGGGGAGCTGTTTTTT. Translated: CASSQWRGHTGELFF.

The rearrangement links TRBV19 to TRBJ2-7; 8 bases are a match to TRBD2. The CDR3 loop spans 15 amino acids. The J segment lost 6 bases and the V segment lost 1 base, leaving 8 bases of the junction unmatched. Germline CDR1 and CDR2: LNHDA and SQIVND (reference sequence). The CDR3 spells CASSIGGTRPLEQYF. The CDR3 coding sequence is TGTGCCAGTAGTATAGGCGGGACTAGACCCCTCGAGCAGTACTTC. The full variable domain, rest sourced from reference TRBV19 and TRBJ2-7, is DGGITQSPKYLFRKEGQNVTLSCEQNLNHDAMYWYRQDPGQGLRLIYYSQIVNDFQKGDIAEGYSVSREKKESFPLTVTSAQKNPTAFYLCASSIGGTRPLEQYFGPGTRLTVT.

This clone has more than one count but fewer than ten. The chain uses TRBV19 and TRBJ2-7, with 9 bases fitting TRBD1. The CDR3 totals 15 residues. Germline CDR1 reads LNHDA; CDR2 reads SQIVND (reference sequence). Trimming removed 5 bases from V and 5 bases from J; junction bases left unmatched: 10. DNA of the CDR3: TGTGCCAGTAGTCCCGGAGGGACAGGGTTCGACGAGCAGTACTTC. Translation: CASSPGGTGFDEQYF.